Reported below is one T cell receptor (beta chain). Its antigen specificity is not known. Base qualities are not recorded, but no much larger clone differs from it by a single base. The collaborating institutions used their own protocols to collect whole blood in K2EDTA tubes. Collaborator samples were shipped for TCRbeta analysis as frozen whole blood, isolated PBMCs, or DNA extracted from either sample type. The source of the sample is a study of blood T cell repertoires in COVID-19 (dated by TCRdb to 2020 to 2022). In terms of the full investigation: Collaborator samples came from the United States, Italy and Spain and covered acute and convalescent phases of COVID-19. The material from the prospective study consisted of cDNA or gDNA derived from T cells, B-cell-depleted T cells, or PBMCs. The repertoires were released in a freely available public database intended as a resource for research on the immune response to SARS-CoV-2. The sample metadata nearly always contained a de-identified subject ID, COVID-19 status, age in years and sex. The samples were drawn from the first 160 participants of the ongoing ImmuneRACE study and from 950 to 1,500 subjects provided by 6 global collaborators. Subjects who had been exposed to COVID-19, were actively infected with it, or had recovered from it provided the deeply sampled blood TCRbeta repertoires that made up the dataset. HLA class I and class II types, where available, came from metadata supplied by the sample provider rather than from assay-based typing.

General conclusions and limits of the study: The amount of clinical and demographic metadata varied by source and participant and was provided uncurated.

The immunoSEQ Assay, a bias-controlled multiplex PCR, was used to amplify TCRbeta CDR3 regions from genomic DNA. The source study handled its data this way. The number of nucleated cells in each sample was estimated by amplification of reference gene primers within the assay. To quantify the absolute abundance of each unique TCRbeta CDR3 rearrangement, sequence reads were collapsed and filtered. For each sample, productive Simpson clonality was calculated by taking the square root of Simpson's diversity index across productive rearrangements. TCRdb's version of the immuneACCESS table is confined to in-frame rearrangements and falls short of the full clone set. An unresolved V gene accounts for under half of the shortfall where checked; the remainder is of unknown origin. D and trimming come from the DNA, and the V and J calls and clone size come from that table. This sample is represented by roughly 190,000 clones; under 90% of them were singletons. The ten largest make up approximately 15% of the sample.

Trimming removed 1 base from V and 2 bases from J; the gene matches leave 2 bases unexplained. From the germline V gene (reference sequence), CDR1 is LGHDT and CDR2 is YNNKEL. The CDR3 runs 16 amino acids, cysteine and phenylalanine included. The retained sequence is limited to the CDR3, 48 bases, with the frame set at the first base. Sequenced sample: peripheral blood. The sequence was collected from a man aged 30-40 years with active or convalescent COVID-19. The chain is encoded by TRBV3-1 (or the pseudogene TRBV3-2) joined to TRBJ1-2; the junction holds 12 bases that match TRBD1. CDR3 sequence: CASSQGDRGLNYGYTF. The nucleotide sequence reads as follows: TGTGCCAGCAGCCAAGGGGACAGGGGGCTAAACTATGGCTACACCTTC.